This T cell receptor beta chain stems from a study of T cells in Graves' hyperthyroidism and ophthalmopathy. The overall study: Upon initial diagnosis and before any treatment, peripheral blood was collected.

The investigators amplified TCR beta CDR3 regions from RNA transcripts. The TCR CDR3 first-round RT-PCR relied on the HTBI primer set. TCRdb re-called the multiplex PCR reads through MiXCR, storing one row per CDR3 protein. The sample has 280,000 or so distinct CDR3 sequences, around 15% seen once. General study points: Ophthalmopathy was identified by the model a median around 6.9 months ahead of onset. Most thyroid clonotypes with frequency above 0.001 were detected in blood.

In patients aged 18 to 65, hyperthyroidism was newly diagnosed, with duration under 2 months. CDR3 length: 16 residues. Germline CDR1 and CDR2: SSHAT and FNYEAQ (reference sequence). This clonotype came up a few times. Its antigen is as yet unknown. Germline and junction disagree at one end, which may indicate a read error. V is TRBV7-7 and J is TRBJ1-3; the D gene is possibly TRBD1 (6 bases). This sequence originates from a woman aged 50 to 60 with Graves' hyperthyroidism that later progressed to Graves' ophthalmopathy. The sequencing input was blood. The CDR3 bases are TGTGCTAGCAGCTTAGTATCGGGGGACACTGGAAACACCATATATTTT. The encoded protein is CASSLVSGDTGNTIYF.